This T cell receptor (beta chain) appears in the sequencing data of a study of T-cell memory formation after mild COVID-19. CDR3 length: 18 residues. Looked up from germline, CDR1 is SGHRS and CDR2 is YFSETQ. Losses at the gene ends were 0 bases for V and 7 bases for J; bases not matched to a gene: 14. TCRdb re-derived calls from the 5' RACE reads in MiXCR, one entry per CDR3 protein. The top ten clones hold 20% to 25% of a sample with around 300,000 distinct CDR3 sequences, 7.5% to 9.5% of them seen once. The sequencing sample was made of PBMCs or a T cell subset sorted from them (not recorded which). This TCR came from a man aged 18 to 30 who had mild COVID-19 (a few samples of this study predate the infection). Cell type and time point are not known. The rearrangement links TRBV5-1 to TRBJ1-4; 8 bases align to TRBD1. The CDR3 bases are TGCGCCAGCAGCTTGGTGGGGCAGGGGGCTTTCTCTGGTGAAAAACTGTTTTTT. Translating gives CASSLVGQGAFSGEKLFF.